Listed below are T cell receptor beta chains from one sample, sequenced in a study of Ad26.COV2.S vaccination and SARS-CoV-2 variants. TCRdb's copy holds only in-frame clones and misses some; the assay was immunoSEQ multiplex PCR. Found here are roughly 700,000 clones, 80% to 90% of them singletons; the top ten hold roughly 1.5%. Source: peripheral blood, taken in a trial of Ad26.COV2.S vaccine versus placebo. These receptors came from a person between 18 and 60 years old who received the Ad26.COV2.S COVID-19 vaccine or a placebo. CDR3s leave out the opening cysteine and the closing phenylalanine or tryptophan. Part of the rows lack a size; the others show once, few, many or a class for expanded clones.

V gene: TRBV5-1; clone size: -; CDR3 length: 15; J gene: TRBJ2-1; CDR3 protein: ASSLAGLGQGDNEQF
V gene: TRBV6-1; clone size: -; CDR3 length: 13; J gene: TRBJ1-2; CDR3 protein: ASSEEVDRNYGYT
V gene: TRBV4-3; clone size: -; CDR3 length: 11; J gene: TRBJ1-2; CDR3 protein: ASSERGYYGYT
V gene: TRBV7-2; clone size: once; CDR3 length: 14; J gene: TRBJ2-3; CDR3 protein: ASSFAGTRGTDTQY
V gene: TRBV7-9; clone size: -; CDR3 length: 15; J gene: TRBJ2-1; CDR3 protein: ASSLAQLRSSYNEQF
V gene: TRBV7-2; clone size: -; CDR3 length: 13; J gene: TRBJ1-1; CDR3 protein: ASSPSGVRGTEAF
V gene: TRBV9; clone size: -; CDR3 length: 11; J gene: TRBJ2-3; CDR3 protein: ASSVEGTDTQY
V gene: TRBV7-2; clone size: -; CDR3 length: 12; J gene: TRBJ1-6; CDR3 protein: ASRHGQGNSPLH
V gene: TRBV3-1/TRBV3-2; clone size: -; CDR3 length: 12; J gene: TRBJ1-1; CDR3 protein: ASSFGGLNTEAF
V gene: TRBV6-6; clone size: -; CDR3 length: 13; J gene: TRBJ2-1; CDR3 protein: ASSLIAGGRNEQF
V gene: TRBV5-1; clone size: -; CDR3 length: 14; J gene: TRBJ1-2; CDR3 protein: ASSNPGQAFGYGYT
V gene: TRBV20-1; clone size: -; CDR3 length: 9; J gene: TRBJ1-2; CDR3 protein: SASQGVVYT
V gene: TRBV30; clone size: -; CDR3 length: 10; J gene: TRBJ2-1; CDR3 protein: AWGSSYNEQF
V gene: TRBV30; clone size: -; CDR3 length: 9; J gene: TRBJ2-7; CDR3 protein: AGWVRGEQY
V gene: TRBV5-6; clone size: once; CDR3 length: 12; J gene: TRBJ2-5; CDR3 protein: ASSLEGIIGTQY
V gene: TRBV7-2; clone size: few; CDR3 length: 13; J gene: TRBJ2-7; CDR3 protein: ASRSRTGATYEQY
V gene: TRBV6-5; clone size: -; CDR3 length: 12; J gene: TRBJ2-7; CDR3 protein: ASSYSVTGYEQY
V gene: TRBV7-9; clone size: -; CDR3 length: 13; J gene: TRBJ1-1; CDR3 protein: ASSDPPSAKTEAF
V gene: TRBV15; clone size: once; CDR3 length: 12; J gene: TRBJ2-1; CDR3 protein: ATSRGRGYNEQF
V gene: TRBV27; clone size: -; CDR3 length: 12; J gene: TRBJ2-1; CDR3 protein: ASSTRQGMGEQF
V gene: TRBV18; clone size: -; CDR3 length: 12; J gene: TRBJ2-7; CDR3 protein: ASSPGQGATEQY
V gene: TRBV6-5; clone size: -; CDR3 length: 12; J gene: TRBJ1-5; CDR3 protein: ASSKGGSGQPQH
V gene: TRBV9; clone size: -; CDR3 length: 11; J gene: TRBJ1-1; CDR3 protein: ASSVGSNTEAF
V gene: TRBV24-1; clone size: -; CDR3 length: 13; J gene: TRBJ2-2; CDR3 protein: ATSDGTVRTGELF
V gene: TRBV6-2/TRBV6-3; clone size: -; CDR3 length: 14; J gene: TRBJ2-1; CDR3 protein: ASSYRTSGGDNEQF
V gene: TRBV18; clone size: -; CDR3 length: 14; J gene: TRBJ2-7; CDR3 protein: ASSPGTSGSSYEQY
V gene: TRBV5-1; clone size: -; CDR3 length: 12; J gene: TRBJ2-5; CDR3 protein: ASSREGLEETQY
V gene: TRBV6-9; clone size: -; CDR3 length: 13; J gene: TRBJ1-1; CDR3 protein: ASSYSAYGDTEAF
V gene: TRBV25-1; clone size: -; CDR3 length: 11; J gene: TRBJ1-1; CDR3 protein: ASKDRGNTEAF
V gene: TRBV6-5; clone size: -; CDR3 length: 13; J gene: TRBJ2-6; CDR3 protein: ASSYGGAGANVLT
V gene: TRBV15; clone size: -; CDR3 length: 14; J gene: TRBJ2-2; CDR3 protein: ATSRYGKLNTGELF
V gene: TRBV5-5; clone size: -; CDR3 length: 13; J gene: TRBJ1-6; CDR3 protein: ASNRVDGFVSPLH
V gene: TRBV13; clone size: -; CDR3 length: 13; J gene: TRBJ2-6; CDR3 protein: ASRPASSGANVLT
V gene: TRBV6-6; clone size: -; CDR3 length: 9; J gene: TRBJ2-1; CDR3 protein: ASTAVGEQF
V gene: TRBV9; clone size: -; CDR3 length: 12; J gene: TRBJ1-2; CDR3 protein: ASSVTSRSEGYT